The rows below give T cell receptor beta chains drawn from one sample of a study of tumor-infiltrating lymphocytes in oesophageal squamous cell carcinoma. Using its own MiXCR run on the reads, TCRdb lists one record per CDR3 protein. The sample lists over 9,000 distinct CDR3 sequences, roughly 60% occurring once. The sample comprised blood. The receptors here all came from a female donor with esophageal squamous cell carcinoma. Each CDR3 is given with its conserved first and last residue. Fields, in order: clone size, V gene, J gene, D gene, CDR3 DNA, CDR3 protein. A D gene is named only where the DNA matches it firmly. Clone size, where shown, is once, few, many, or a class for clones that have expanded.

NA,TRBV6-8,TRBJ2-1,TRBD1,TGTGCCAGCAGTGGACAGGGGAATGAGCAGTTCTTC,CASSGQGNEQFF
NA,TRBV6-8,TRBJ2-3,TRBD1,TGTGCCAGCAGTTTCCGGGACAGACGGGCCGGTACGCAGTATTTT,CASSFRDRRAGTQYF
NA,TRBV7-3,TRBJ2-5,TRBD2,TGTGCCAGCAGCTTAACTTCCGGACTAGCTAGCGAGACCCAGTACTTC,CASSLTSGLASETQYF
few,TRBV7-9,TRBJ2-1,TRBD2,TGTGCCAGCAGCTCGACTAGCGGGGTATTGGGTGAGCAGTTCTTC,CASSSTSGVLGEQFF
NA,TRBV12-3/TRBV12-4,TRBJ2-1,NA,TGTGCCAGCAGTCGAAATTCGGGACGTTACAATGAGCAGTTCTTC,CASSRNSGRYNEQFF
NA,TRBV7-2,TRBJ2-1,TRBD2,TGTGCCAGCAGCGGGCTAGCGGGACGGGATGAGCAGTTCTTC,CASSGLAGRDEQFF
NA,TRBV10-3,TRBJ2-3,NA,TGTGCCATCAGGGGTAGCACAGATACGCAGTATTTT,CAIRGSTDTQYF
NA,TRBV12-3/TRBV12-4,TRBJ2-1,NA,TGTGCCAGCAGTCCCCCAGGGAGTAATGAGCAGTTCTTC,CASSPPGSNEQFF
NA,TRBV11-2,TRBJ2-2,TRBD2,TGTGCCAGCAGCGTGATAGCGGGGGATTACACCGGGGAGCTGTTTTTT,CASSVIAGDYTGELFF
NA,TRBV7-2,TRBJ2-1,NA,TGTGCCAGCAGCGCAGGATATGAGCAGTTCTTC,CASSAGYEQFF
NA,TRBV7-3,TRBJ2-2,NA,TGTGCCAGCAGCTTATGGGCGGGGTTCACCGGGGAGCTGTTTTTT,CASSLWAGFTGELFF
NA,TRBV6-6,TRBJ1-6,NA,TGTGCCAGCTCTCCTAAGGGGTTCTCCTATAATTCACCCCTCCACTTT,CASSPKGFSYNSPLHF
few,TRBV7-2,TRBJ2-3,NA,TGTGCCAGCAGCTTCACACAGGCTTCAAGGGATACGCAGTATTTT,CASSFTQASRDTQYF
few,TRBV7-2,TRBJ2-5,TRBD2,TGTGCCAGCAGGGTTGGACTAGCCCTAAAAGAGACCCAGTACTTC,CASRVGLALKETQYF